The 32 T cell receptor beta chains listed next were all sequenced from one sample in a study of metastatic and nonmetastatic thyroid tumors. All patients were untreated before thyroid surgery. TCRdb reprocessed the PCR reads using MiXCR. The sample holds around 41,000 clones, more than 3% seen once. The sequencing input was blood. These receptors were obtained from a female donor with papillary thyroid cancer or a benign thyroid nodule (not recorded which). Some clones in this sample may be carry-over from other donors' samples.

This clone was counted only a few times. The CDR3 protein is CASSYNRGDTQHF. The CDR3 bases are TGTGCCAGCAGTTACAACAGGGGTGATACGCAGCATTTT. This sequence joins TRBV6-5 and TRBJ2-3; TRBD1 matches at 7 bases. Judging by the DNA end, TRBJ1-5 fits better; the J call may be wrong. This CDR3 comprises 13 residues. Germline V gene data show CDR1 as MNHEY and CDR2 as SVGAGI.

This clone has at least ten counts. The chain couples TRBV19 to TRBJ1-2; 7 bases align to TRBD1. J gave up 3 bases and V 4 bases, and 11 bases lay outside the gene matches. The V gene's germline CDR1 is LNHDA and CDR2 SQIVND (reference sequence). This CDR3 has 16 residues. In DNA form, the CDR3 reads TGTGCCAGTAGTAGGAGTGGGGACAGTGTTTACTATGGCTACACCTTC. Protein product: CASSRSGDSVYYGYTF.

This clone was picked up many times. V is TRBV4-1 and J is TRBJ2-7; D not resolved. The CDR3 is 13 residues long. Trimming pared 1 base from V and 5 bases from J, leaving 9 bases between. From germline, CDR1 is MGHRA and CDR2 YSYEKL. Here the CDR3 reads CASSQGGLDEQYF. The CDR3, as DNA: TGCGCCAGCAGCCAAGGGGGTCTGGACGAGCAGTACTTC.

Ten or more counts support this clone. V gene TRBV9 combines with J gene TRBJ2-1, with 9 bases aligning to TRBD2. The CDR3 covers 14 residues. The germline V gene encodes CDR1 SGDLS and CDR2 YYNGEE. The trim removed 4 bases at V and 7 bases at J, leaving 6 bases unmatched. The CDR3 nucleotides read TGTGCCAGCAGCAGACTAGCGGAGCTGAATGAGCAGTTCTTC. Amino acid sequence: CASSRLAELNEQFF.

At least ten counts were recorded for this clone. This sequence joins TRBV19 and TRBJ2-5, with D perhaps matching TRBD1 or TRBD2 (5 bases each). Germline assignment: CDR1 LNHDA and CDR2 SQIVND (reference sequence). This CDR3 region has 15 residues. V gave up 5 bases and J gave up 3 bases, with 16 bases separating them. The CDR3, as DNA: TGTGCCAGTAGTGAAGTTGGGGGAGTAAAAGAGACCCAGTACTTC. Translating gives CASSEVGGVKETQYF.

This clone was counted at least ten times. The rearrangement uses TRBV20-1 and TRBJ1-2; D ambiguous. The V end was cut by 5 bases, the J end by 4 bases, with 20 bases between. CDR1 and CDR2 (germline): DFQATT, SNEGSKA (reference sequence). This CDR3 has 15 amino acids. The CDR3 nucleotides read TGCAGTGCTCCTAAGCTGGGGTGGGGTGGCTATGGCTACACCTTC. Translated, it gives CSAPKLGWGGYGYTF.

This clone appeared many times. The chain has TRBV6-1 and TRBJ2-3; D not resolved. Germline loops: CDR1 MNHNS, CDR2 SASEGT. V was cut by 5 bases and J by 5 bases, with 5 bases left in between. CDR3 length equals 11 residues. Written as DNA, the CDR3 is TGTGCCAGCAGTTTCAGAGATACGCAGTATTTT. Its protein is CASSFRDTQYF.

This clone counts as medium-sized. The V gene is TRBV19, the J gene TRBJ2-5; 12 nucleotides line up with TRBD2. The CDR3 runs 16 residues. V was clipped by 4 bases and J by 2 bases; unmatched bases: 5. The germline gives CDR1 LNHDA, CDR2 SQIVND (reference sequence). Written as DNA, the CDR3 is TGTGCCAGTAGTAGAAGGACTAGCGGGGAACAAGAGACCCAGTACTTC. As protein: CASSRRTSGEQETQYF.

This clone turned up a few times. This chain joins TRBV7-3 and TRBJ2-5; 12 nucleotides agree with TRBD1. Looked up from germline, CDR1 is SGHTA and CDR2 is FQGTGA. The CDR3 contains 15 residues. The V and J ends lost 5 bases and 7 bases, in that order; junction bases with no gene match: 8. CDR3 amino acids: CASSPGQGAIGTQYF. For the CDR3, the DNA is TGTGCCAGCAGCCCGGGACAGGGGGCTATCGGGACCCAGTACTTC.

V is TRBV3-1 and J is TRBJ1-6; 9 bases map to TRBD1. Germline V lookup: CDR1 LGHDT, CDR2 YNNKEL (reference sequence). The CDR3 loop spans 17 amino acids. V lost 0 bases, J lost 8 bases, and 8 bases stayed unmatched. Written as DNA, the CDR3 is TGTGCCAGCAGCCAAGAAACATCCGGGACAGGGTATTCACCCCTCCACTTT. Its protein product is CASSQETSGTGYSPLHF.

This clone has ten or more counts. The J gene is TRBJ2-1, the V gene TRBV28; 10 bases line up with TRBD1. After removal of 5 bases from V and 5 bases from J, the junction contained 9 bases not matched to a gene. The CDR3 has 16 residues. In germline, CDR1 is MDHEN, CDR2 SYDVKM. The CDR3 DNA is TGTGCCAGCAGTCCAACCCGGGGACAGGGGAACAATGAGCAGTTCTTC. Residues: CASSPTRGQGNNEQFF.

The CDR3, as DNA: TGCGCCAGCAGCTTGGGACTAGCGGGAGGACTACCCTACGAGCAGTACTTC. Protein sequence: CASSLGLAGGLPYEQYF. The rearrangement joins TRBV5-1 to TRBJ2-7, with 13 positions matching TRBD2. The CDR3 is made up of 17 amino acids. V shed 0 bases and J 2 bases; nucleotides not matched to a gene: 5. Germline V CDR1 and CDR2: SGHRS, YFSETQ.

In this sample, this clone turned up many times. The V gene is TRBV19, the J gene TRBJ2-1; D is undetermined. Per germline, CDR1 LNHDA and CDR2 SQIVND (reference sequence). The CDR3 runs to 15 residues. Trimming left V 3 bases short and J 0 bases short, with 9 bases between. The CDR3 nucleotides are TGTGCCAGTAGTATTTATACCAACTCCTACAATGAGCAGTTCTTC. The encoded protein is CASSIYTNSYNEQFF.

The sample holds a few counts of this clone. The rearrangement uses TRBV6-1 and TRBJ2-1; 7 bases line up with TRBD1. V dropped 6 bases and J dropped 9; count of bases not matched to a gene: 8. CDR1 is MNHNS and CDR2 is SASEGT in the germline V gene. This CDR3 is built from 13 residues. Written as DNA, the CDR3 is TGTGCCAGCAGCCGCGACAGGGTAGCTGAGCAGTTCTTC. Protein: CASSRDRVAEQFF.

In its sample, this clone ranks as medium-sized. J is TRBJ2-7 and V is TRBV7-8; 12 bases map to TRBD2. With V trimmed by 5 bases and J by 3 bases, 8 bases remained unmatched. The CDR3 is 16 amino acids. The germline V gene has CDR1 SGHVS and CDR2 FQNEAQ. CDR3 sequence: CASSIPSGRAVYEQYF. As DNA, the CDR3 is TGTGCCAGCAGCATACCTAGCGGGAGGGCCGTCTACGAGCAGTACTTC.

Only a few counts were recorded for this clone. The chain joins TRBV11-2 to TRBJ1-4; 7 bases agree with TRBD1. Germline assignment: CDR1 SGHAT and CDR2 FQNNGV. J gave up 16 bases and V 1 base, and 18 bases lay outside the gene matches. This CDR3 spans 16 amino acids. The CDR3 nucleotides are TGTGCCAGCAGCTTAGCCACTAGCGGGACCGGGACAGATAAGTTTTTT. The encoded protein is CASSLATSGTGTDKFF.

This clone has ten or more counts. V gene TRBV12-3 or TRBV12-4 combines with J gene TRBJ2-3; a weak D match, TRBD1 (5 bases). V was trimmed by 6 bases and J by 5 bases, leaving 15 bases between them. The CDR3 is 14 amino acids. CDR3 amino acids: CASSLGAGQDTQYF. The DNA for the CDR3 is TGTGCCAGCAGCCTAGGGGCAGGGCAAGATACGCAGTATTTT.

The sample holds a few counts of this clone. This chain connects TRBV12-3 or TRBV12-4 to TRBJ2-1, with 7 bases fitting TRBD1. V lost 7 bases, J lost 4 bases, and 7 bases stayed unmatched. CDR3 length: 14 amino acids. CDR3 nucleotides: TGTGCCAGCACCCCCGGGACAGTTTACAATGAGCAGTTCTTC. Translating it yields CASTPGTVYNEQFF.

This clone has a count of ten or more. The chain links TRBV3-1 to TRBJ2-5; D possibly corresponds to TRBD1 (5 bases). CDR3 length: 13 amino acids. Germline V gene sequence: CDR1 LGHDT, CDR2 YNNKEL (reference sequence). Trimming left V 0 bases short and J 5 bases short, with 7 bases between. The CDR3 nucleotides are TGTGCCAGCAGCCAAGAACCAGGGGAGACCCAGTACTTC. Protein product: CASSQEPGETQYF.

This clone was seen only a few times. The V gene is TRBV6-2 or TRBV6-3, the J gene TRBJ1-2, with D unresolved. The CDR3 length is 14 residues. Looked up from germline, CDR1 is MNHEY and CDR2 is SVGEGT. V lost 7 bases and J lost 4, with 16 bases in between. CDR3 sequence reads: CASTLGKRIYGYTF. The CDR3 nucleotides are TGTGCCAGCACCCTCGGGAAGCGAATCTATGGCTACACCTTC.

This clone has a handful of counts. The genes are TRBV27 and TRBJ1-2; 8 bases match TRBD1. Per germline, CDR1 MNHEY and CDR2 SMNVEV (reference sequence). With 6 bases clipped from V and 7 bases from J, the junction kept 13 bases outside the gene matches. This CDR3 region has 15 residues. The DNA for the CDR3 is TGTGCCAGCAGCTTAGATCCGGGACAGGCAATTGGCTACACCTTC. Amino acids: CASSLDPGQAIGYTF.

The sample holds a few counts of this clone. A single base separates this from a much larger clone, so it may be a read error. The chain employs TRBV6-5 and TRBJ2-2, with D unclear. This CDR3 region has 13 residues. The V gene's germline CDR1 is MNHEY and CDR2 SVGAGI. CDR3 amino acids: CASSNSDGGELFF. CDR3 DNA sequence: TGTGCCAGCAGTAACTCGGACGGCGGTGAGCTGTTTTTT.

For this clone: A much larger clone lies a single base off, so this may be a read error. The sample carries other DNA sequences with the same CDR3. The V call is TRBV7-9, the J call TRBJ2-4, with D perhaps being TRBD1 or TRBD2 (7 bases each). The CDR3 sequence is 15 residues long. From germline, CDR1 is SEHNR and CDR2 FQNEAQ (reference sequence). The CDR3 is CASSLGGGQKNIQYF. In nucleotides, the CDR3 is TGTGCCAGCAGCTTAGGGGGGGGACAGAAAAACATTCAATACTTC.

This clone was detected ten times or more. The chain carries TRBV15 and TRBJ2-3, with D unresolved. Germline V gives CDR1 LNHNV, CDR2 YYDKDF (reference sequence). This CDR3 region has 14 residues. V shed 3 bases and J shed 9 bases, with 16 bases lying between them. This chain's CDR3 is CATSRSALRRTQYF. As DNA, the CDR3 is TGTGCCACCAGCAGGTCGGCCCTCAGGCGAACGCAGTATTTT.

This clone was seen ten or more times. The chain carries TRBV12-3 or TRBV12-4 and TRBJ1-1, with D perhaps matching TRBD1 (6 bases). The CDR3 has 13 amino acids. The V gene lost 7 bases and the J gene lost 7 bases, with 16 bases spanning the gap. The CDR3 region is CASTTQGLGEAFF. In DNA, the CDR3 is TGTGCCAGCACCACCCAGGGGTTAGGTGAAGCTTTCTTT.

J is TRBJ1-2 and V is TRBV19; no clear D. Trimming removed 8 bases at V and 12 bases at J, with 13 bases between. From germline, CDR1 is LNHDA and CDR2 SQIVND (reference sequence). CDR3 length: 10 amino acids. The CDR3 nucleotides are TGTGCCAGTGGAAAATCCGGCGACACCTTC. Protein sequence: CASGKSGDTF.

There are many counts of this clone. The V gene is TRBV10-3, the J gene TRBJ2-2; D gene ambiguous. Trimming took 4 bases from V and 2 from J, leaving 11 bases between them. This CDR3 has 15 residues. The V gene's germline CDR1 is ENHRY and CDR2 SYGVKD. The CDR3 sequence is CAISAGSINTGELFF. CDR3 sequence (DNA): TGTGCCATCAGTGCTGGTAGCATCAACACCGGGGAGCTGTTTTTT.

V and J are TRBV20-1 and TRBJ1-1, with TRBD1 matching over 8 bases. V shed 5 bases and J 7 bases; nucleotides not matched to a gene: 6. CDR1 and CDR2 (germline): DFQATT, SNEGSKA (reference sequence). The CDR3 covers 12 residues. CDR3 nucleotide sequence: TGCAGTGCTCCCGGGACAGGCAATGAAGCTTTCTTT. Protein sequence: CSAPGTGNEAFF.

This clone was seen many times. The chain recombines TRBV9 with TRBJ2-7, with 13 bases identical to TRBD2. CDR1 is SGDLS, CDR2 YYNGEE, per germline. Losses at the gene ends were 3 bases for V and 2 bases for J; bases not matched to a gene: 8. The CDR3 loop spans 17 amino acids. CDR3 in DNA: TGTGCCAGCAGCGCTTCTCCCGGGACTAGCGGGACCTACGAGCAGTACTTC. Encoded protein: CASSASPGTSGTYEQYF.

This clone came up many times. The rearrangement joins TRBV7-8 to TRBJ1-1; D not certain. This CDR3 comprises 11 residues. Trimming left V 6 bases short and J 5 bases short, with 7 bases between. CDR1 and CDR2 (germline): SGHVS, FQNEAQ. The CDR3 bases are TGTGCCAGCAGTCTAGAAACTGAAGCTTTCTTT. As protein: CASSLETEAFF.

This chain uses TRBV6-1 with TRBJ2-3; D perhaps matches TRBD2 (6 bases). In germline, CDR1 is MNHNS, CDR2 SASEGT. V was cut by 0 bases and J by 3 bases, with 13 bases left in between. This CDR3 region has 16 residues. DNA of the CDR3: TGTGCCAGCAGTGAAGCAGGAGGAGGGAGTACAGATACGCAGTATTTT. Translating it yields CASSEAGGGSTDTQYF.

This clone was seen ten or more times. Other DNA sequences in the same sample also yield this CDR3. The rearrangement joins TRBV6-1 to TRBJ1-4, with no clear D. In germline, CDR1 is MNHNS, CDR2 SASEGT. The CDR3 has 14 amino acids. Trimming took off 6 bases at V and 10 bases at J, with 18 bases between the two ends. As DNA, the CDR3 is TGTGCCAGCAGACGACCGCAAGTTGGTGGAAAACTGTTTTTT. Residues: CASRRPQVGGKLFF.